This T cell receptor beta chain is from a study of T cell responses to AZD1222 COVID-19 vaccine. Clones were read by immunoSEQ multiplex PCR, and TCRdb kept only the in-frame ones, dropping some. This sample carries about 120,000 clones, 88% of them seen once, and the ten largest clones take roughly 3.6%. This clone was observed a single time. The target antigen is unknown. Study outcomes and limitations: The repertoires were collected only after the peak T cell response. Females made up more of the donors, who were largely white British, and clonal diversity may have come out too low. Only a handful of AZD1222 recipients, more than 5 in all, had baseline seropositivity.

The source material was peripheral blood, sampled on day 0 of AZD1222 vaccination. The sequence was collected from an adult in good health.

The DNA for the CDR3 is TGTGCCAGCAGTCGCGGACAGGGTTATGGCTACACCTTC. This encodes CASSRGQGYGYTF. The chain uses TRBV12-3 or TRBV12-4 and TRBJ1-2; 8 bases are shared with TRBD1. The CDR3 spans 13 residues. Losses at the gene ends were 5 bases for V and 5 bases for J; bases not matched to a gene: 4.